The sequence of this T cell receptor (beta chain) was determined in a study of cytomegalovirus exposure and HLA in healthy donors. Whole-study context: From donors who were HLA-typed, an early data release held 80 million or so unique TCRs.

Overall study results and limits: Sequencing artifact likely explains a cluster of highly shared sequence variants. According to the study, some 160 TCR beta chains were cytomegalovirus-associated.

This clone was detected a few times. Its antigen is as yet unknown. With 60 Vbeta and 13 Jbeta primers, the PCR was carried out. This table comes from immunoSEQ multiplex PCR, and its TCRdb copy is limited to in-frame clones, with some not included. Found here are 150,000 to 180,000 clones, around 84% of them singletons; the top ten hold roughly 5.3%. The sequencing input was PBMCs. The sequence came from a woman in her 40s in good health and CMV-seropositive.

This CDR3 is CASTRDGTTTRDTQYF. The CDR3, as DNA: TGTGCCAGCACCAGAGACGGGACAACTACTAGAGATACGCAGTATTTT. The chain combines TRBV2 with TRBJ2-3; TRBD1 might be the D (6 bases). The CDR3 loop spans 16 amino acids. The germline CDR1 and CDR2 sequences are SNHLY and FYNNEI. Trimming pared 7 bases from V and 5 bases from J, leaving 22 bases between.